This entry lists 32 T cell receptor beta chains sequenced from one sample in a study of blood T cell repertoires in COVID-19. Generated by immunoSEQ multiplex PCR, the TCRdb table keeps only in-frame clones and is missing some. The sample has about 120,000 clones, about 86% seen once. The sequenced sample was peripheral blood. The receptor source for this set is a woman aged 45-60 years with acute or convalescent COVID-19.

The chain carries TRBV12-3 or TRBV12-4 and TRBJ1-5; possible D gene TRBD1, 5 bases. The CDR3 contains 13 residues. V lost 3 bases and J 5 bases, leaving 8 bases between the germline ends. The CDR3 region is CASSFAGDQPQHF. CDR3 in DNA: TGTGCCAGCAGTTTTGCGGGGGATCAGCCCCAGCATTTT.

As regards this clone: Other DNA sequences within the sample encode an identical CDR3. The V and J genes are TRBV14 and TRBJ1-5, with no clear D. Trimming removed 2 bases from V and 3 bases from J, with 8 bases in between. The germline V gene has CDR1 SGHDN and CDR2 FVKESK. There are 14 residues in the CDR3. CDR3 region: CASSQRGYNQPQHF. CDR3 DNA sequence: TGTGCCAGCAGCCAACGGGGTTACAATCAGCCCCAGCATTTT.

The J gene is TRBJ2-7, the V gene TRBV21-1; the table's D call TRBD1 went unverified against the DNA. TRBV21-1 is a pseudogene. The CDR3 totals 13 residues. The chain's CDR3 is CAIPRKSSYEQYF. Here the CDR3 DNA reads TGTGCCATCCCCAGGAAGAGCTCCTACGAGCAGTACTTC.

This clone was recorded once. The chain couples TRBV27 to TRBJ2-2; possible D gene TRBD2, 6 bases. V lost 2 bases, J lost 0 bases, and 10 bases lay in between. This CDR3 comprises 16 residues. Germline CDR1 MNHEY, CDR2 SMNVEV (reference sequence). The CDR3 spells CASSLGWGANTGELFF. The CDR3 nucleotides read TGTGCCAGCAGTTTAGGTTGGGGGGCGAACACCGGGGAGCTGTTTTTT.

The rearrangement links TRBV11-3 to TRBJ1-1; a weak D match, TRBD1 (6 bases). The V gene lost 5 bases and the J gene lost 10 bases, with 14 bases spanning the gap. Germline assignment: CDR1 SGHNT and CDR2 YENEEA. The CDR3 has 12 amino acids. The CDR3 spells CASSILRGTAFF. CDR3 nucleotide sequence: TGTGCCAGCAGCATCCTCAGGGGAACAGCTTTCTTT.

This clone was found a few times. The V and J genes are TRBV4-3 and TRBJ2-2; TRBD1 is a possible D gene (6 bases). Trimming shortened V by 4 bases and J by 5 bases, and 17 bases separated the two germline ends. The V gene's germline CDR1 is LGHNA and CDR2 YSLEER. The CDR3 covers 16 residues. For the CDR3, the DNA is TGCGCCAGCAGCCCAGGTGCAGGGGAAGGGACCGGGGAGCTGTTTTTT. As protein: CASSPGAGEGTGELFF.

The V and J genes are TRBV6-5 and TRBJ1-5; 7 bases match TRBD1. The CDR3 consists of 14 residues. The trim removed 4 bases at V and 5 bases at J, leaving 5 bases unmatched. Germline V lookup: CDR1 MNHEY, CDR2 SVGAGI. The CDR3: CASSSTGVDQPQHF. CDR3 nucleotide sequence: TGTGCCAGCAGTTCCACAGGGGTAGATCAGCCCCAGCATTTT.

This sequence joins TRBV5-6 and TRBJ1-2; maybe TRBD1 (5 bases). The CDR3 runs 14 residues. The germline V gene encodes CDR1 SGHDT and CDR2 YYEEEE. Trimming left V 2 bases short and J 3 bases short, with 11 bases between. In nucleotides, the CDR3 is TGTGCCAGCAGCTTCGACAGCGCCCACTATGGCTACACCTTC. Translation: CASSFDSAHYGYTF. The full variable domain, completed using reference TRBV5-6 and TRBJ1-2, is DAGVTQSPTHLIKTRGQQVTLRCSPKSGHDTVSWYQQALGQGPQFIFQYYEEEERQRGNFPDRFSGHQFPNYSSELNVNALLLGDSALYLCASSFDSAHYGYTFGSGTRLTVV.

The chain recombines TRBV29-1 with TRBJ1-2; 7 bases are a match to TRBD1. The CDR3 length is 14 residues. The ends lost 3 bases at V and 3 bases at J; junction bases unmatched: 7. CDR1 SQVTM and CDR2 ANQGSEA come from the germline V gene. CDR3 in amino acids: CSVDGYRGDYGYTF. The DNA for the CDR3 is TGCAGCGTTGACGGCTACAGGGGAGACTATGGCTACACCTTC.

This clone showed up just once. The chain recombines TRBV24-1 with TRBJ1-5; D call uncertain. The CDR3 extends over 15 amino acids. Looked up from germline, CDR1 is KGHDR and CDR2 is SFDVKD. Trimming cost V 5 bases and J 0 bases, with 10 bases left between them. Here the CDR3 DNA reads TGTGCCACCAGTGGAGCCGGTCCTAGCAATCAGCCCCAGCATTTT. It encodes CATSGAGPSNQPQHF.

This clone has a handful of counts. The V call is TRBV30, the J call TRBJ1-4; D may be TRBD1 (5 bases). The CDR3 is 14 amino acids. V was clipped by 0 bases and J by 11 bases, with 16 bases between them. CDR1 and CDR2 (germline): GTSNPN, SVGIG (reference sequence). The CDR3, as DNA: TGTGCCTGGAGTGTAAACGGGGGTGGGGGGAAACTGTTTTTT. It specifies CAWSVNGGGGKLFF.

V and J are TRBV9 and TRBJ2-3; no reliable D call. Trimming took off 4 bases at V and 0 bases at J, with 3 bases between the two ends. CDR1 is SGDLS, CDR2 YYNGEE, per germline. This CDR3 region has 12 residues. Here the CDR3 reads CASSPSTDTQYF. The CDR3 DNA sequence: TGTGCCAGCAGCCCTAGCACAGATACGCAGTATTTT.

The chain has TRBV6-5 and TRBJ2-5, with no clear D. Looked up from germline, CDR1 is MNHEY and CDR2 is SVGAGI. Trimming pared 6 bases from V and 1 base from J, leaving 12 bases between. The CDR3 spans 14 residues. Here the CDR3 DNA reads TGTGCCAGCAGCCCACAGACCGCCCAAGAGACCCAGTACTTC. This encodes CASSPQTAQETQYF.

The V call is TRBV27, the J call TRBJ2-5, with D tentatively TRBD1 (6 bases). The CDR3 has 13 residues. CDR1 MNHEY and CDR2 SMNVEV come from the germline V gene (reference sequence). The ends were cut back, 0 bases at V and 11 bases at J, with 13 bases in the middle. CDR3 nucleotide sequence: TGTGCCAGCAGTTTATCAGGCAGGGGACATCAGTACTTC. As protein: CASSLSGRGHQYF.

This chain connects TRBV10-3 to TRBJ1-2; perhaps TRBD1 as D (5 bases). Trimming removed 6 bases at V and 0 bases at J, with 11 bases between. Looked up from germline, CDR1 is ENHRY and CDR2 is SYGVKD. CDR3 length equals 14 residues. Here the CDR3 reads CAISEDTTNYGYTF. The DNA for the CDR3 is TGTGCCATCAGCGAGGACACCACTAACTATGGCTACACCTTC.

The rearrangement links TRBV4-1 to TRBJ2-7, with D perhaps TRBD2 (5 bases). The CDR3 is 15 amino acids. The germline V and J ends were trimmed by 6 bases and 2 bases, with 17 bases remaining between them. Germline V gene data show CDR1 as MGHRA and CDR2 as YSYEKL. CDR3 sequence: CASSPASSRTYEQYF. CDR3 sequence (DNA): TGCGCCAGCAGTCCAGCGTCTAGCCGAACCTACGAGCAGTACTTC.

This chain uses TRBV3-1 (or the pseudogene TRBV3-2) with TRBJ1-1, with D perhaps matching TRBD1 (5 bases). Deletions cut 3 bases from V and 4 bases from J, with 12 bases between. CDR3 length equals 14 residues. Germline-derived CDR1 and CDR2 are LGHDT and YNNKEL (reference sequence). In DNA, the CDR3 is TGTGCCAGCAGCCATTATCAGGGAAGCACTGAAGCTTTCTTT. Translating it yields CASSHYQGSTEAFF.

The chain employs TRBV7-2 and TRBJ1-4; 8 nucleotides align to TRBD1. Germline assignment: CDR1 SGHTA and CDR2 FQGNSA. The V and J ends lost 4 bases and 3 bases, in that order; junction bases with no gene match: 4. This CDR3 comprises 15 residues. In DNA, the CDR3 is TGTGCCAGCAGCTGGGGACAGGCCCCTAATGAAAAACTGTTTTTT. Translating it yields CASSWGQAPNEKLFF.

CDR3 coding DNA: TGTGCCAGTTCCCCCGTAAACCAGAGGGCGGGAAGTGAAGCTTTCTTT. Translation gives CASSPVNQRAGSEAFF. V is TRBV19 and J is TRBJ1-1, with no clear D. Germline V CDR1 and CDR2: LNHDA, SQIVND (reference sequence). The CDR3 sequence is 16 residues long. The ends were cut back, 8 bases at V and 7 bases at J, with 26 bases in the middle.

This chain links TRBV19 with TRBJ2-7; TRBD1 matches 7 bases. V was pared by 6 bases and J by 3 bases, with 2 bases of the junction left unmatched. From germline, CDR1 is LNHDA and CDR2 SQIVND (reference sequence). The CDR3 length is 12 residues. The CDR3 spells CASSRQGYEQYF. The CDR3 DNA reads as TGTGCCAGTAGCCGACAGGGCTACGAGCAGTACTTC.

The chain links TRBV9 to TRBJ2-3, with 7 bases that match TRBD2. Germline V CDR1 and CDR2: SGDLS, YYNGEE. This CDR3 comprises 15 residues. V lost 4 bases, J lost 6 bases, and 11 bases stayed unmatched. CDR3 loop: CASSPRGEPLDTQYF. CDR3 nucleotide sequence: TGTGCCAGCAGCCCCCGGGGGGAACCCTTGGATACGCAGTATTTT.

The chain joins TRBV4-3 to TRBJ1-1; TRBD1 might be the D (6 bases). Trimming removed 1 base from V and 10 bases from J, with 13 bases in between. The CDR3 extends over 13 amino acids. Germline values: CDR1 LGHNA, CDR2 YSLEER. The CDR3: CASSQGGGGPAFF. DNA of the CDR3: TGCGCCAGCAGCCAAGGCGGCGGGGGGCCAGCTTTCTTT.

V and J are TRBV12-3 or TRBV12-4 and TRBJ2-1; D is unresolved. The CDR3 covers 12 residues. Trimming shortened V by 3 bases and J by 8 bases, and 8 bases separated the two germline ends. The DNA for the CDR3 is TGTGCCAGCAGTTTCCTCGACTATGAGCAGTTCTTC. Its protein product is CASSFLDYEQFF.

The chain carries TRBV6-2 or TRBV6-3 and TRBJ2-7; D gene ambiguous. This CDR3 region has 12 residues. Trimming pared 0 bases from V and 6 bases from J, leaving 6 bases between. Germline values: CDR1 MNHEY, CDR2 SVGEGT. CDR3 loop: CASSYSHGEQYF. CDR3 nucleotides: TGTGCCAGCAGTTACTCCCACGGCGAGCAGTACTTC.

On this clone itself: One end of the junction does not line up with germline, which may come from a read error. CDR3 in DNA: TGTGCCAGCAGCACAGGGAACACTGAGGCTTTCTTT. Amino acids: CASSTGNTEAFF. The rearrangement joins TRBV7-2 to TRBJ1-1, with D perhaps matching TRBD1 (6 bases). Germline V lookup: CDR1 SGHTA, CDR2 FQGNSA. This CDR3 comprises 12 residues.

V gene TRBV6-5 combines with J gene TRBJ2-5; TRBD1 matches at 7 bases. The CDR3 covers 14 residues. Unmatched junction bases numbered 5, after V lost 5 bases and J lost 2 bases. Per the germline V gene, CDR1 is MNHEY and CDR2 is SVGAGI. DNA for the CDR3: TGTGCCAGCAGTCGCCGGGACAGACAAGAGACCCAGTACTTC. This gives the protein CASSRRDRQETQYF.

The chain recombines TRBV24-1 with TRBJ2-2, with TRBD1 matching over 9 bases. The ends lost 3 bases at V and 4 bases at J; junction bases unmatched: 8. This CDR3 contains 17 residues. The germline CDR1 and CDR2 sequences are KGHDR and SFDVKD. The chain's CDR3 is CATSDPRRQGVTGELFF. DNA for the CDR3: TGTGCCACCAGTGATCCCCGTCGACAGGGGGTCACCGGGGAGCTGTTTTTT.

The J gene is TRBJ1-1, the V gene TRBV28; no definite D call. Germline V gene data show CDR1 as MDHEN and CDR2 as SYDVKM. V gave up 6 bases and J gave up 1 base, with 9 bases separating them. This CDR3 is built from 13 residues. The CDR3 protein is CASSPSKNTEAFF. The CDR3 bases are TGTGCCAGCAGCCCATCCAAGAACACTGAAGCTTTCTTT.

The rearrangement joins TRBV11-1 to TRBJ1-1; 7 nucleotides line up with TRBD1. The germline CDR1 and CDR2 sequences are SGHAT and FQDESV (reference sequence). The CDR3 consists of 16 residues. V gave up 3 bases and J gave up 1 base; unmatched junction bases: 8. The CDR3 sequence is CASSLDRSAGNTEAFF. The CDR3 DNA reads as TGTGCCAGCAGCTTGGACAGGTCAGCGGGGAACACTGAAGCTTTCTTT.

This chain uses TRBV6-2 or TRBV6-3 with TRBJ1-2; 7 bases line up with TRBD1. From germline, CDR1 is MNHEY and CDR2 SVGEGT. The CDR3 runs 15 residues. V lost 4 bases to trimming and J lost 2 bases; unmatched junction nucleotides: 7. The CDR3 bases are TGTGCCAGCAGTTCTTGGGACAGTCAGAACTATGGCTACACCTTC. It codes for CASSSWDSQNYGYTF.

The chain is built from TRBV27 and TRBJ2-1, with a tentative D call TRBD2 (5 bases). CDR1 is MNHEY, CDR2 SMNVEV, per germline (reference sequence). The CDR3 consists of 15 residues. V was clipped by 4 bases and J by 7 bases, with 17 bases between them. CDR3 DNA: TGTGCCAGCAGTTCTCTAGGAGGACGGTGGAATGAGCAGTTCTTC. Translating gives CASSSLGGRWNEQFF.

The rearrangement joins TRBV7-9 to TRBJ1-6, with D maybe TRBD1 (5 bases). The ends were cut back, 7 bases at V and 8 bases at J, with 15 bases in the middle. Germline loops: CDR1 SEHNR, CDR2 FQNEAQ (reference sequence). The length of the CDR3 is 14 residues. The CDR3 bases are TGTGCCAGCACCCCCGGCAGGGTGGATTCACCCCTCCACTTT. It translates to CASTPGRVDSPLHF.